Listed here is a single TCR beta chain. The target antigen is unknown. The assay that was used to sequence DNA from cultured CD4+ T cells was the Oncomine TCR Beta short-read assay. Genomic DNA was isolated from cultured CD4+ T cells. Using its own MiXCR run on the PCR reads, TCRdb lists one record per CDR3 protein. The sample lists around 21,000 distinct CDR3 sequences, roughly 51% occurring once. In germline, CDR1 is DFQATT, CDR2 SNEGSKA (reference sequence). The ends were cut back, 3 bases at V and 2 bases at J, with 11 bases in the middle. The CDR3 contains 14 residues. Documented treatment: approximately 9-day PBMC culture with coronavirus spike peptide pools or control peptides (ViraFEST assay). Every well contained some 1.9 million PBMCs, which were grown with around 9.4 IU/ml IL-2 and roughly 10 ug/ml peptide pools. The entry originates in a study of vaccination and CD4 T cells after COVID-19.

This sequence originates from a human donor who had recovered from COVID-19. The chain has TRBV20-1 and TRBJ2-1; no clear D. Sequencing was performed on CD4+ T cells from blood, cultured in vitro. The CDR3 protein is CSASKANAYNEQFF. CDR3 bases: TGCAGTGCTAGTAAGGCAAATGCCTACAATGAGCAGTTCTTC.